Below, 9 T cell receptor beta chains from the same sample are listed, as sequenced in a study of a mutant IDH1 vaccine in newly diagnosed glioma (dated by TCRdb to the early 2020s). This sample's time point label indicates: week 47, end of study. A 20-mer mutant IDH1 peptide at 300 micrograms in Montanide made up each vaccine dose, which was injected subcutaneously together with topical imiquimod. Antigens for these TCRs are unknown. The protocol used for the library was the immunoSEQ multiplex PCR assay. TCRdb re-hosts the immuneACCESS table, in-frame sequences only. Its copies lack some clones; in the studies checked, an unresolved V gene accounts for under half of them, and the cause for the rest is not known. In all, the sample holds about 94,000 clones, and approximately 89% of those were seen once. The top ten hold 0.77% of the sample. The sample in question was PBMCs, obtained from a glioma patient whose treatment included an IDH1 peptide vaccine. The receptors originated from a woman aged 50 to 60 with glioma.

The genes are TRBV5-1 and TRBJ2-7; D is ambiguous. Trimming shortened V by 4 bases and J by 0 bases, and 11 bases separated the two germline ends. The CDR3 has 14 amino acids. Germline loops: CDR1 SGHRS, CDR2 YFSETQ. The CDR3 loop is CASSPTLSSYEQYF. The CDR3 DNA reads as TGCGCCAGCAGCCCCACCCTGAGCTCCTACGAGCAGTACTTC.

The chain carries TRBV18 and TRBJ2-5, with D perhaps assigned TRBD1 or TRBD2 (5 bases each). The CDR3 extends over 13 amino acids. Trimming cost V 3 bases and J 11 bases, with 16 bases left between them. Germline assignment: CDR1 KGHSH and CDR2 LQKENI. The DNA of the CDR3 is TGTGCCAGCTCACCTCAGGACCGAGGGGAGCAGTACTTC. Translated: CASSPQDRGEQYF.

This rearrangement joins TRBV28 to TRBJ2-1; D not resolved. The germline V and J ends were trimmed by 2 bases and 8 bases, with 10 bases remaining between them. This CDR3 has 13 amino acids. Germline lookup yields CDR1 MDHEN and CDR2 SYDVKM. In nucleotides, the CDR3 is TGTGCCAGCAGTTTAACAGAGCCCCATGAGCAGTTCTTC. Translation gives CASSLTEPHEQFF.

J is TRBJ1-2 and V is TRBV27, with 9 bases matching TRBD1. CDR3 length: 16 residues. Germline values: CDR1 MNHEY, CDR2 SMNVEV (reference sequence). V shed 7 bases and J 7 bases; nucleotides not matched to a gene: 16. The CDR3 region is CASTSFFHRGQSGYTF. The CDR3 bases are TGTGCCAGCACGAGTTTTTTTCACAGGGGGCAGAGTGGCTACACCTTC.

This chain connects TRBV7-3 to TRBJ1-5, with D hard to call. The V end was cut by 2 bases, the J end by 0 bases, with 2 bases between. The CDR3 is 13 amino acids. CDR1 SGHTA and CDR2 FQGTGA come from the germline V gene. The CDR3 sequence: CASSLDSNQPQHF. CDR3 DNA: TGTGCCAGCAGCTTAGATAGCAATCAGCCCCAGCATTTT.

This clone was observed a single time. The chain uses TRBV5-5 and TRBJ2-3, with TRBD2 matching 10 bases. Trimming at V came to 4 bases and at J to 4 bases, leaving 6 bases not matched to a gene. The CDR3 contains 15 residues. Germline lookup yields CDR1 SGHKS and CDR2 YYEKEE (reference sequence). As DNA, the CDR3 is TGTGCCAGCAGCGCGGGACTAGCGCTAGCAGATACGCAGTATTTT. Protein: CASSAGLALADTQYF.

The V call is TRBV28, the J call TRBJ1-5; TRBD1 agrees at 8 bases. The CDR3 loop spans 15 amino acids. Germline V CDR1 and CDR2: MDHEN, SYDVKM. Trimming cost V 3 bases and J 6 bases; bases outside gene matches: 7. For the CDR3, the DNA is TGTGCCAGCAGTTTTTTACAGGGGGTGTTTCAGCCCCAGCATTTT. It is translated as CASSFLQGVFQPQHF.

This chain joins TRBV5-1 and TRBJ2-3; 8 nucleotides align to TRBD2. Germline assignment: CDR1 SGHRS and CDR2 YFSETQ. The V segment lost 4 bases and the J segment 7 bases; nucleotides outside the gene matches: 11. The CDR3 is 15 residues long. The DNA of the CDR3 is TGCGCCAGCAGCCCTGGAGCGGGAGCTGGGAATACGCAGTATTTT. It specifies CASSPGAGAGNTQYF.

The rearrangement links TRBV30 to TRBJ1-5, with a weak D call TRBD1 (6 bases). CDR1 and CDR2 from the germline V gene are GTSNPN and SVGIG (reference sequence). CDR3 length: 13 residues. V lost 2 bases and J lost 7, with 12 bases in between. CDR3 amino acids: CAWSNQGNQPQHF. The CDR3 nucleotides are TGTGCCTGGAGTAACCAGGGGAACCAGCCCCAGCATTTT.